This T cell receptor beta chain was identified during a study of T cell responses to AZD1222 COVID-19 vaccine. Study results and caveats: In a largely white British group with more females than males, clonal diversity was possibly underestimated.

Regarding this clone: Its antigen is unknown.

Method: immunoSEQ multiplex PCR; TCRdb's copy keeps in-frame clones and lacks some. The sample lists fewer than 150,000 clones; 86% were seen once. There are 13 residues in the CDR3. Germline CDR1 is LNHDA and CDR2 is SQIVND (reference sequence). The V end lost 8 bases, the J end lost 5 bases, and 15 bases lay between the germline ends. The chain employs TRBV19 and TRBJ1-1, with a tentative D call TRBD1 (5 bases). This receptor was obtained from an adult who received the AZD1222 COVID-19 vaccine. The sequenced sample was peripheral blood, obtained 28 days after the second AZD1222 dose. CDR3 in DNA: TGTGCCAGTCAAGAGACAGCAAAGACTGAAGCTTTCTTT. Protein sequence: CASQETAKTEAFF.